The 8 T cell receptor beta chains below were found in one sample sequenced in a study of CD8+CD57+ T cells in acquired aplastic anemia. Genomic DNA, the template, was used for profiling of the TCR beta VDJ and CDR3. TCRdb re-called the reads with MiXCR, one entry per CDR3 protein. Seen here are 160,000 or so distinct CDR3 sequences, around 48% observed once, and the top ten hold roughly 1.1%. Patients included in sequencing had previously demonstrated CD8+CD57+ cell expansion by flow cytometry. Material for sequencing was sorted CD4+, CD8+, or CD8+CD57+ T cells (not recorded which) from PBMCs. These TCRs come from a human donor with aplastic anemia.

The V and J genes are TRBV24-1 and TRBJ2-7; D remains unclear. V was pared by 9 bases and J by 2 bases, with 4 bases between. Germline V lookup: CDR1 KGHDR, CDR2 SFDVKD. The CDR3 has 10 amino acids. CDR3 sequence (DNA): TGTGCCACCCCGGCCTACGAGCAGTACTTC. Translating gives CATPAYEQYF.

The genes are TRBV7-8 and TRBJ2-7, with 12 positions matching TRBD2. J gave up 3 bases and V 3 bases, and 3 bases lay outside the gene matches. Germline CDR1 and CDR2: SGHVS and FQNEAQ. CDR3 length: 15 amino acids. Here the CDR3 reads CASSLATSGSYEQYF. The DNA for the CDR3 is TGTGCCAGCAGCTTGGCGACTAGCGGGAGCTACGAGCAGTACTTC.

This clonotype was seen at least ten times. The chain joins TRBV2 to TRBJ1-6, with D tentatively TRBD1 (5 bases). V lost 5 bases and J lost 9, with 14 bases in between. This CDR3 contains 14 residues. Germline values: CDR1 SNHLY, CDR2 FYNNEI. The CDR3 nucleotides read TGTGCCAGCAGTCTCACAGATGGGGGTTCACCCCTCCACTTT. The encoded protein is CASSLTDGGSPLHF.

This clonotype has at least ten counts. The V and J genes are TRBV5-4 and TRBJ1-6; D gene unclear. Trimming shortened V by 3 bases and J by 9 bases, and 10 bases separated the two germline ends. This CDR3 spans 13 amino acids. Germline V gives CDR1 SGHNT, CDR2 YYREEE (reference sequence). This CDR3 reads CASSSDPVSPLHF. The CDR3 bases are TGTGCCAGCAGCTCCGACCCGGTTTCACCCCTCCACTTT.

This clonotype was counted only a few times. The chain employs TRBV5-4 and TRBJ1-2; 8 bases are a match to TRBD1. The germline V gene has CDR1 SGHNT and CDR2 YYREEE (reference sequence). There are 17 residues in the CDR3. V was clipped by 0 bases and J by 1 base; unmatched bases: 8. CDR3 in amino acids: CASSLGQGATLNYGYTF. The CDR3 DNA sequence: TGTGCCAGCAGCTTGGGGCAGGGGGCCACCCTTAACTATGGCTACACCTTC.

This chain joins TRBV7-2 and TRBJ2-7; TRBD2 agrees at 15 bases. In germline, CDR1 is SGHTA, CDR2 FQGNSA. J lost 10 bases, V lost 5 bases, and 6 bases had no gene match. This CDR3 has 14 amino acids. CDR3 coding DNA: TGTGCCAGCAGCCCCGGACTAGCGGGGGGGTTCCAGTACTTC. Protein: CASSPGLAGGFQYF.

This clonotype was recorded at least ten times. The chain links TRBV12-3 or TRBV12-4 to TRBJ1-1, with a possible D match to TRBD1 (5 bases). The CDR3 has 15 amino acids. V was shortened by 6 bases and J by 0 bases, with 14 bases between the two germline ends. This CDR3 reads CASSENPGLNTEAFF. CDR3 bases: TGTGCCAGCAGCGAGAACCCGGGGCTGAACACTGAAGCTTTCTTT.

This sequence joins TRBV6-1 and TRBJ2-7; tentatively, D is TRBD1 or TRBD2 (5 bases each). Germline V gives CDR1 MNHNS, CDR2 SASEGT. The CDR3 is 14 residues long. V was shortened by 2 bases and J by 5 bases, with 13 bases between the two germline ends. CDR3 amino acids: CASSERMGVDEQYF. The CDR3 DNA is TGTGCCAGCAGTGAAAGGATGGGGGTCGACGAGCAGTACTTC.